The 13 T cell receptor beta chains below were found in one sample sequenced in a study of T cells in localized non-small cell lung cancer (dated by TCRdb to 2018 to 2021). Libraries came from the immunoSEQ multiplex PCR assay. What TCRdb holds here is the immuneACCESS table cut down to in-frame rearrangements. Part of the clones is not present; checked against another copy, under half of the missing clones reflect an unresolved V gene, and the others are unexplained. This sample holds about 33,000 clones; roughly nine tenths were observed only once. Around a sixth of the sample belongs to the ten largest clones. The source was peripheral blood mononuclear cells, collected before any cancer treatment. These TCRs come from a man aged 40-75 years with stage III lung adenocarcinoma.

The V and J genes are TRBV23-1 and TRBJ2-7; D tentatively reads TRBD1 or TRBD2 (5 bases each). TRBV23-1 carries the ORF label, with uncertain function. The CDR3 is made up of 13 amino acids. Trimming took off 0 bases at V and 9 bases at J, with 12 bases between the two ends. CDR3 DNA sequence: TGCGCCAGCAGTCAATCACGTAGGGGAGTGCAGTACTTC. Its translation: CASSQSRRGVQYF.

The chain uses TRBV29-1 and TRBJ2-2, with 7 nucleotides matching TRBD1. Germline V gives CDR1 SQVTM, CDR2 ANQGSEA. V shed 4 bases and J 1 base; nucleotides not matched to a gene: 6. CDR3 size: 15 residues. This chain's CDR3 is CSVGQGSLNTGELFF. CDR3 in DNA: TGCAGCGTTGGACAGGGTTCATTGAACACCGGGGAGCTGTTTTTT.

V is TRBV4-3 and J is TRBJ2-3, with 7 bases matching TRBD1. Germline lookup yields CDR1 LGHNA and CDR2 YSLEER. V trimming: 3 bases; J trimming: 6 bases; junction bases outside the gene matches: 6. The CDR3 sequence is 14 residues long. The CDR3 reads CASSHSSRGDTQYF. The CDR3 DNA sequence: TGCGCCAGCAGCCACTCAAGCAGGGGGGATACGCAGTATTTT.

This chain links TRBV7-8 with TRBJ2-7, with a tentative D call TRBD1 (6 bases). This CDR3 has 14 residues. V gave up 3 bases and J gave up 4 bases, with 13 bases separating them. Germline CDR1 and CDR2: SGHVS and FQNEAQ. CDR3 in DNA: TGTGCCAGCAGCTTCGAAATACAGGGTTACGAGCAGTACTTC. Translation gives CASSFEIQGYEQYF.

The chain combines TRBV18 with TRBJ2-6, with D maybe TRBD1 (6 bases). Germline assignment: CDR1 KGHSH and CDR2 LQKENI. The length of the CDR3 is 19 residues. Trimming removed 3 bases at V and 0 bases at J, with 18 bases between. CDR3: CASSPYSYRENSGANVLTF. CDR3 sequence (DNA): TGTGCCAGCTCACCGTACAGTTACAGGGAAAACTCTGGGGCCAACGTCCTGACTTTC. Filled out from reference TRBV18 and TRBJ2-6, the complete variable domain reads NAGVMQNPRHLVRRRGQEARLRCSPMKGHSHVYWYRQLPEEGLKFMVYLQKENIIDESGMPKERFSAEFPKEGPSILRIQQVVRGDSAAYFCASSPYSYRENSGANVLTFGAGSRLTVL.

A remark on this clone: The sample carries other DNA sequences with the same CDR3. This rearrangement joins TRBV7-9 to TRBJ1-4; D uncertain. This CDR3 region has 15 residues. V lost 1 base to trimming and J lost 7 bases, with 13 bases between them. Germline CDR1 reads SEHNR; CDR2 reads FQNEAQ (reference sequence). CDR3 nucleotides: TGTGCCAGCAGCTTAGATGGTCCTCCCCGTGAAAAACTGTTTTTT. The encoded protein is CASSLDGPPREKLFF.

This clone was seen only once. This rearrangement joins TRBV2 to TRBJ1-6; D call uncertain. This CDR3 has 14 amino acids. With 6 bases removed from V and 0 bases from J, the gap between germline ends came to 6 bases. Germline values: CDR1 SNHLY, CDR2 FYNNEI. This CDR3 reads CASRGSSYNSPLHF. The DNA of the CDR3 is TGTGCCAGCAGGGGGAGCTCCTATAATTCACCCCTCCACTTT.

The chain combines TRBV6-1 with TRBJ1-2; D possibly corresponds to TRBD1 (6 bases). Deletions cut 6 bases from V and 4 bases from J, with 12 bases between. Germline CDR1 MNHNS, CDR2 SASEGT. This CDR3 is 13 amino acids long. In DNA form, the CDR3 reads TGTGCCAGCAGACAGGGCGTGGGCTATGGCTACACCTTC. Protein: CASRQGVGYGYTF.

The genes are TRBV5-5 and TRBJ2-3; 8 positions agree with TRBD1. There are 16 residues in the CDR3. CDR1 is SGHKS, CDR2 YYEKEE, per germline (reference sequence). V was clipped by 2 bases and J by 0 bases; unmatched bases: 5. The CDR3 spells CASSLIQGASTDTQYF. DNA of the CDR3: TGTGCCAGCAGCTTAATTCAGGGGGCGAGCACAGATACGCAGTATTTT.

The chain employs TRBV4-1 and TRBJ1-2, with no clear D. Germline lookup yields CDR1 MGHRA and CDR2 YSYEKL. The CDR3 consists of 14 residues. With 0 bases removed from V and 7 bases from J, the gap between germline ends came to 12 bases. DNA of the CDR3: TGCGCCAGCAGCCAAGACAGGACGGCAAGTGGCTACACCTTC. This encodes CASSQDRTASGYTF.

The chain employs TRBV5-1 and TRBJ2-3; 11 positions match TRBD1. J gave up 4 bases and V 3 bases, and 4 bases lay outside the gene matches. Per germline, CDR1 SGHRS and CDR2 YFSETQ. The CDR3 consists of 15 residues. The CDR3 region has the DNA TGCGCCAGCAGCTCCCAGGACAGGGGGCCAGATACGCAGTATTTT. It is translated as CASSSQDRGPDTQYF.

The chain recombines TRBV28 with TRBJ2-2, with D possibly TRBD1 on 6 matching bases. Trimming stripped 1 base from V and 1 base from J, with 10 bases between. Germline V CDR1 and CDR2: MDHEN, SYDVKM. This CDR3 has 16 residues. The CDR3 loop reads CASSLSRDMNTGELFF. The CDR3 region has the DNA TGTGCCAGCAGTTTATCTCGGGACATGAACACCGGGGAGCTGTTTTTT. Full variable domain (outside the CDR3, taken from reference TRBV28 and TRBJ2-2): DVKVTQSSRYLVKRTGEKVFLECVQDMDHENMFWYRQDPGLGLRLIYFSYDVKMKEKGDIPEGYSVSREKKERFSLILESASTNQTSMYLCASSLSRDMNTGELFFGEGSRLTVL.

This clone was observed a few times. At one end, the junction sequence differs from germline, possibly due to a read error. Other DNA sequences in this specimen translate into the identical CDR3. This chain links TRBV5-6 with TRBJ2-5; 8 positions match TRBD2. Looked up from germline, CDR1 is SGHDT and CDR2 is YYEEEE. The CDR3 extends over 15 amino acids. CDR3 sequence (DNA): TGTGCCCGCAGCTTGGTCGCGGGGGGAGGGGAGACCCAGTACTTC. It yields the protein CARSLVAGGGETQYF. Complete variable domain (other parts from reference TRBV5-6 and TRBJ2-5): DAGVTQSPTHLIKTRGQQVTLRCSPKSGHDTVSWYQQALGQGPQFIFQYYEEEERQRGNFPDRFSGHQFPNYSSELNVNALLLGDSALYLCARSLVAGGGETQYFGPGTRLLVL.